Included here is one T cell receptor beta chain sequence, with context. It lacks a known antigen. Base qualities are not recorded, but no much larger clone differs from it by a single base. The source of the sample is a study of T cell responses to AZD1222 COVID-19 vaccine (dated by TCRdb to the early 2020s). About the study as a whole: Because spike-specific TCR depth and breadth did not differ between the two schedules, AZD1222 recipients who got a second dose at roughly 4 weeks were pooled with those who got a second dose at roughly 12 weeks. Enrollment into the trials was organized by age into subgroups of 18-55, 56-69 and 70-plus years, and those subgroups contained roughly 160, 29 and 62 TCR-sequenced participants, respectively. TCR sequencing was performed for 233 trial participants, of whom about 200 were given two doses of AZD1222 and around 25 were given two doses of MenACWY control vaccine.

Taken with the paper, the label for time point translates to: baseline before first vaccination. Samples from vaccinated people were obtained from the UK trials COV001 and COV002, which included a single-blind randomized controlled phase 2/3 trial of AZD1222 (ChAdOx1 nCoV-19) in healthy adults. For TCRbeta chain sequencing, PBMC samples from trial participants were taken at day 0 and at day 28 after the second dose. Paper-wide results and their limitations: The whole spike protein was spanned by vaccine-associated CD4 TCRs, and dominant responses were seen in regions 160-218 and 743-854. Most participants were white British and females outnumbered males, and the authors suggested that clonal diversity may have been underestimated. Nearly half of unique spike-specific TCRs reportedly recognized epitopes outside regions mutated in the B.1.351 and B.1.1.7 variants. After two AZD1222 doses, spike-specific TCR breadth and depth were significantly higher than at day 0 and than in MenACWY recipients. Conclusions about previously exposed vaccinees are limited, since just 6 or 7 AZD1222 recipients were seropositive for SARS-CoV-2 at baseline. No day 14 peak-response samples were available, so repertoires were characterized only after the peak T cell response. The 56-69-year group was small, and its depth increase did not reach significance, likely because of low power.

The CDR3 regions of human TCRbeta chains were subjected to immunosequencing. The paper's processing steps were these. Repertoire TCRs were checked for matches against a reference library of SARS-CoV-2-specific TCRs that had been generated using the MIRA antigen-specificity platform. Breadth meant the fraction of unique TCRs that were SARS-CoV-2-associated, whereas depth meant the fraction of total T cells that were SARS-CoV-2-associated. Using the MIRA data, each spike-specific TCR was mapped to the spike region that the TCR reacts to and placed in a CD4 or CD8 class. Log10-transformed breadth and depth values were compared by one-way ANOVA with Sidak's multiple comparisons tests. In TCRdb, the immuneACCESS table is reduced to in-frame sequences with V and J assigned. These tables do not hold every clone; where another copy was compared, an unresolved V gene accounts for under half, and the others remain unexplained. That table is the source of V, J and clone size, and D and trimming were worked out from the DNA. In all, the sample holds 100,000 to 120,000 clones, and approximately 90% of those were seen once. The ten largest clones capture approximately 3% of the sample.

The receptor's source is an adult in good health. The starting material was peripheral blood, obtained on day 0 of AZD1222 vaccination.

The bases read TGTGCCAGTAGTGGACAGACTGGAAACACCATATATTTT. Its coded protein is CASSGQTGNTIYF. The chain joins TRBV19 to TRBJ1-3; the D gene is perhaps TRBD1, from 6 matching bases. From the cysteine through the phenylalanine, the CDR3 covers 13 amino acids. The only DNA kept is the CDR3, 39 bases in frame from the first base. From the germline V gene (reference sequence), CDR1 is LNHDA and CDR2 is SQIVND. V is clipped by 5 bases and J by 2 bases, and the sequence between their germline boundaries is 7 bases long. Where the CDR3 stops, the reference TRBV19 and TRBJ1-3 genes take over; the full variable domain is DGGITQSPKYLFRKEGQNVTLSCEQNLNHDAMYWYRQDPGQGLRLIYYSQIVNDFQKGDIAEGYSVSREKKESFPLTVTSAQKNPTAFYLCASSGQTGNTIYFGEGSWLTVV.